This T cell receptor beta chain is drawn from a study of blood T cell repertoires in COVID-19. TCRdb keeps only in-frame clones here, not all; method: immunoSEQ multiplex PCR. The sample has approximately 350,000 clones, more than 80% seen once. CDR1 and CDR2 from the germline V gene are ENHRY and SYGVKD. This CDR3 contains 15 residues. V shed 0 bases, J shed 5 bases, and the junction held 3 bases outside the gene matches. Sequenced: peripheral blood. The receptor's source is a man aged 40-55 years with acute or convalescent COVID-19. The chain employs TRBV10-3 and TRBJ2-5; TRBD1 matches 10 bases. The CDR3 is CAISESGTGVETQYF. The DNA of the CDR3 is TGTGCCATCAGTGAGTCCGGGACAGGGGTCGAGACCCAGTACTTC.